This T cell receptor (beta chain) is drawn from a study of PD-1 blockade in mismatch repair-deficient tumors. Study-wide background: Patients had roughly twelve mismatch repair-deficient cancer types, all previously treated and progressing.

Note on this clone: Its cognate antigen is unknown.

Every patient had mismatch repair deficiency by PCR or immunohistochemistry. Study-level findings and limits: Tumor-resident clones, often absent from pretreatment blood, expanded after pembrolizumab and then contracted.

CDR1 is SGHRS, CDR2 YFSETQ, per germline. The V and J ends lost 0 bases and 5 bases respectively, with 24 bases between them. This CDR3 comprises 18 residues. This table comes from immunoSEQ multiplex PCR, and its TCRdb copy is limited to in-frame clones, with some not included. The sample holds 100,000 to 150,000 clones, roughly 86% seen once. The starting material was peripheral blood, obtained 44 weeks after starting pembrolizumab. The chain has TRBV5-1 and TRBJ2-7; weak D call: TRBD1 (6 bases). The clonotype originates from an adult with mismatch repair-deficient cancer. Here the CDR3 reads CASSLGFHRVSSTDEQYF. The CDR3 DNA is TGCGCCAGCAGCTTGGGGTTCCACAGGGTCTCTTCGACCGACGAGCAGTACTTC.